This entry describes one T cell receptor (beta chain). What it binds is not known. Repertoires were generated with immunoSEQ multiplex PCR, while TCRdb's copy carries only in-frame clones and drops some. In the table there are approximately 20,000 clones, 88% of which are singletons. Losses at the gene ends were 2 bases for V and 3 bases for J; bases not matched to a gene: 6. The CDR3 extends over 16 amino acids. Germline V CDR1 and CDR2: MRHNA, SNTAGT. This record comes from a study of OX40 agonist ivuxolimab in advanced cancers. Study background: Ivuxolimab, an agonistic anti-OX40 (CD134) antibody, was given to patients.

Notes on the study in general: Blood T cells, both CD4+ and CD8+, expanded clonally by week 6 at 0.1 to 3.0 mg/kg.

The sample here was CD4+ or CD8+ T cells sorted from blood, taken in a trial of the OX40 agonist ivuxolimab. The chain employs TRBV6-4 and TRBJ2-5; 10 positions agree with TRBD2. This sequence originates from an adult with an advanced solid tumor such as melanoma, head and neck, liver or kidney cancer. CDR3 protein: CASSDAWTSGEETQYF. DNA of the CDR3: TGTGCCAGCAGTGACGCTTGGACTAGCGGAGAAGAGACCCAGTACTTC.